What follows are 6 T cell receptor beta chains derived from one specimen sequenced in a study of technical replicates of blood from several donors. Assay: immunoSEQ multiplex PCR; the TCRdb copy retains only in-frame clones and omits some. The profile covers about 82,000 clones, with just over 95% appearing a single time and around 0.4% taken by the ten largest. The source material was T cells isolated from PBMCs. The origin of the receptors is a human donor in good health.

The rearrangement links TRBV15 to TRBJ2-5; 8 positions match TRBD1. The V and J ends lost 1 base and 4 bases, in that order; junction bases with no gene match: 5. Germline V lookup: CDR1 LNHNV, CDR2 YYDKDF (reference sequence). The CDR3 runs to 15 residues. CDR3 loop: CATSRVGRGRETQYF. CDR3 in DNA: TGTGCCACCAGCAGAGTCGGCAGGGGGCGAGAGACCCAGTACTTC. Complete variable domain (other parts from reference TRBV15 and TRBJ2-5): DAMVIQNPRYQVTQFGKPVTLSCSQTLNHNVMYWYQQKSSQAPKLLFHYYDKDFNNEADTPDNFQSRRPNTSFCFLDIRSPGLGDTAMYLCATSRVGRGRETQYFGPGTRLLVL.

V and J are TRBV27 and TRBJ2-1; 9 bases map to TRBD2. The CDR3 spans 14 residues. V shed 5 bases and J 6 bases; nucleotides not matched to a gene: 5. The germline CDR1 and CDR2 sequences are MNHEY and SMNVEV (reference sequence). CDR3 residues: CASSPGLAPNEQFF. The CDR3 DNA sequence: TGTGCCAGCAGTCCCGGACTAGCGCCCAATGAGCAGTTCTTC.

V usage is TRBV5-4 and J usage is TRBJ1-2, with D tentatively TRBD1 (6 bases). The CDR3 length is 14 residues. Germline V gene sequence: CDR1 SGHNT, CDR2 YYREEE (reference sequence). The V gene lost 4 bases and the J gene lost 1 base, with 11 bases spanning the gap. The CDR3 DNA reads as TGTGCCAGCAGCCTCCGGACAGTTAACTATGGCTACACCTTC. Its protein is CASSLRTVNYGYTF. Based on the CDR3 plus reference TRBV5-4 and TRBJ1-2, the full variable domain is ETGVTQSPTHLIKTRGQQVTLRCSSQSGHNTVSWYQQALGQGPQFIFQYYREEENGRGNFPPRFSGLQFPNYSSELNVNALELDDSALYLCASSLRTVNYGYTFGSGTRLTVV.

V is TRBV29-1 and J is TRBJ2-1, with TRBD2 as a possible D gene (7 bases). V dropped 6 bases and J dropped 0 bases, with 15 bases sitting between them. There are 15 residues in the CDR3. CDR1 is SQVTM, CDR2 ANQGSEA, per germline. The CDR3 DNA sequence: TGCAGCGTCCTGGGGGGCGGGAGCTCCTACAATGAGCAGTTCTTC. Amino acid sequence: CSVLGGGSSYNEQFF.

The chain employs TRBV7-3 and TRBJ1-5; 7 nucleotides match TRBD1. Germline trimming cut 3 bases from V and 7 bases from J; bases unmatched to any gene: 9. CDR1 SGHTA and CDR2 FQGTGA come from the germline V gene. CDR3 size: 15 residues. The CDR3 DNA follows: TGTGCCAGCAGCTTGACAGGGAAAGCAGGACAGCCCCAGCATTTT. Translation: CASSLTGKAGQPQHF.

In DNA, the CDR3 is TGCAGCGTGGAGGGGACCGGCGAGACCCAGTACTTC. Translating gives CSVEGTGETQYF. This chain links TRBV29-1 with TRBJ2-5; tentative D call: TRBD2 (6 bases). The V gene's germline CDR1 is SQVTM and CDR2 ANQGSEA. This CDR3 spans 12 amino acids. The ends were cut back, 6 bases at V and 5 bases at J, with 13 bases in the middle.